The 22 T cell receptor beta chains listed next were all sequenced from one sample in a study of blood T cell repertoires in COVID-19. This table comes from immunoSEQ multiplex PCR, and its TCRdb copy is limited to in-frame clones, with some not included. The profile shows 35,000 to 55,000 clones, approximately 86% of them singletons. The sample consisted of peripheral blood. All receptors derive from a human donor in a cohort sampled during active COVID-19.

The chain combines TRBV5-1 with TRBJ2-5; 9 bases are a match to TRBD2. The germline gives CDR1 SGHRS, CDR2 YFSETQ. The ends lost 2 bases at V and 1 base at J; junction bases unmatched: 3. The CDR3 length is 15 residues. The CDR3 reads CASSFSGGVQETQYF. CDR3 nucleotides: TGCGCCAGCAGCTTTAGCGGGGGCGTCCAAGAGACCCAGTACTTC.

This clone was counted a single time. CDR3 nucleotide sequence: TGCGCCAGCAGCCAAGGAGCGGGTGGTTATGGGGCCGAGCAGTTCTTC. Amino acids: CASSQGAGGYGAEQFF. The chain employs TRBV4-1 and TRBJ2-1; possible D gene TRBD2, 6 bases. Trimming took 1 base from V and 10 from J, leaving 20 bases between them. Germline-derived CDR1 and CDR2 are MGHRA and YSYEKL. There are 16 residues in the CDR3.

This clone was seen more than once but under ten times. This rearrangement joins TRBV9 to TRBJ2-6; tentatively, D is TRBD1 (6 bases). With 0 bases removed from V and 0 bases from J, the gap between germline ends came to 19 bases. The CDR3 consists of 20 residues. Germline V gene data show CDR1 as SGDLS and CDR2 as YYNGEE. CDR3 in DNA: TGTGCCAGCAGCGTAGCTGGGGGCGGCCGGATTCCCTCTGGGGCCAACGTCCTGACTTTC. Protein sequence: CASSVAGGGRIPSGANVLTF.

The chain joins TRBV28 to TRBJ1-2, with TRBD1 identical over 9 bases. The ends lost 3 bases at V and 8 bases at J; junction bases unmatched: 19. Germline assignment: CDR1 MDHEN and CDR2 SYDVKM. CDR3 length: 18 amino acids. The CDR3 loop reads CASSFLHQSGTGRVGYTF. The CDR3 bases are TGTGCCAGCAGTTTTCTTCATCAGTCCGGGACAGGGAGGGTCGGCTACACCTTC.

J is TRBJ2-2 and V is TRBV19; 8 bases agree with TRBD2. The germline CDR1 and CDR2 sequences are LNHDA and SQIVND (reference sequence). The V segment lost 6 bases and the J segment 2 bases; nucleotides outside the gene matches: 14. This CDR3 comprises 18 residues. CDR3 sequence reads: CASSWRSQRGRNTGELFF. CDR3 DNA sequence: TGTGCCAGTAGCTGGAGGTCCCAGCGGGGGCGTAACACCGGGGAGCTGTTTTTT.

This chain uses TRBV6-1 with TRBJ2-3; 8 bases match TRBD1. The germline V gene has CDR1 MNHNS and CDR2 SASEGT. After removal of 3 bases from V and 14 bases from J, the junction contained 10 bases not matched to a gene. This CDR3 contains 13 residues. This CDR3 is CASSDVTGVLGYF. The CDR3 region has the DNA TGTGCCAGCAGTGACGTGACAGGGGTTTTAGGGTATTTT.

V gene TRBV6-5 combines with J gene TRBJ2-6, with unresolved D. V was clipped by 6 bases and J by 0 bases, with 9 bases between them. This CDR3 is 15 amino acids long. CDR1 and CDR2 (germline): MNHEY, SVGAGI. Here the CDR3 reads CASSSESSGANVLTF. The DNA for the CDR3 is TGTGCCAGCAGCTCTGAGTCCTCTGGGGCCAACGTCCTGACTTTC.

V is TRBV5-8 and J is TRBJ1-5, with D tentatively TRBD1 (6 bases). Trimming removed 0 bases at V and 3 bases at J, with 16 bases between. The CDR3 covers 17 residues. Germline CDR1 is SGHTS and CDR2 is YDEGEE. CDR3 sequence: CASSLGLGHASNQPQHF. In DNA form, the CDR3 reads TGTGCCAGCAGCTTGGGACTGGGACACGCATCCAATCAGCCCCAGCATTTT.

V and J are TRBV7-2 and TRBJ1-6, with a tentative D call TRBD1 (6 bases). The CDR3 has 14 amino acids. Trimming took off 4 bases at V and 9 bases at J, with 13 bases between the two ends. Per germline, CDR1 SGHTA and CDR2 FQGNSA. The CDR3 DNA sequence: TGTGCCAGCAGCTCGACAGGCCCAGGTTCACCCCTCCACTTT. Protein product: CASSSTGPGSPLHF.

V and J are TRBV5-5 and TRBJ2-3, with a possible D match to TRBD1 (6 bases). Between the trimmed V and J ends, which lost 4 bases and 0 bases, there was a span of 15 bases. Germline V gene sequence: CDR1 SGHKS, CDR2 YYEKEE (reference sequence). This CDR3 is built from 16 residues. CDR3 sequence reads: CASSVTGTLSTDTQYF. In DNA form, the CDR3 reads TGTGCCAGCAGCGTGACCGGGACACTGAGCACAGATACGCAGTATTTT.

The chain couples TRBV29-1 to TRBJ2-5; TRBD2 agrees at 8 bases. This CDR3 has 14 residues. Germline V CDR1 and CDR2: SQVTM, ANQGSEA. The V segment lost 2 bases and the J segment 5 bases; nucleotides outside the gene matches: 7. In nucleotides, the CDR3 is TGCAGCGTTGAACCGGGGGGGGCCGGGGAGACCCAGTACTTC. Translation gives CSVEPGGAGETQYF. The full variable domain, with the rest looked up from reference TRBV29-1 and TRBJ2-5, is SAVISQKPSRDICQRGTSLTIQCQVDSQVTMMFWYRQQPGQSLTLIATANQGSEATYESGFVIDKFPISRPNLTFSTLTVSNMSPEDSSIYLCSVEPGGAGETQYFGPGTRLLVL.

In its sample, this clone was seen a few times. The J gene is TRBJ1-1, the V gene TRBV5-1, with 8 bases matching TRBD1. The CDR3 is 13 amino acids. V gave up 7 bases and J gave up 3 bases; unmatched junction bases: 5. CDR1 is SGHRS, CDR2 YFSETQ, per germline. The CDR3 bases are TGCGCCAGCGGGCCACAGGGGGACACTGAAGCTTTCTTT. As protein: CASGPQGDTEAFF.

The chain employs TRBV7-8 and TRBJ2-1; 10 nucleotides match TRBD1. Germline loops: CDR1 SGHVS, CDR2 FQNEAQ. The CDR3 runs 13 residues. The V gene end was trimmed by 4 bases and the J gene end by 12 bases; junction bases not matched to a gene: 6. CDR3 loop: CASSYRQGARQFF. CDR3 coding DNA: TGTGCCAGCAGCTACAGACAGGGGGCTAGGCAGTTCTTC.

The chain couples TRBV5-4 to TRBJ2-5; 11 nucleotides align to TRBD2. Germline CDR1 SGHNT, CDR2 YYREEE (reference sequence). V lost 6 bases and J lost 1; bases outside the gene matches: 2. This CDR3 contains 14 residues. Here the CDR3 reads CASTLAGGQETQYF. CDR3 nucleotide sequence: TGTGCCAGCACCCTAGCGGGGGGCCAAGAGACCCAGTACTTC.

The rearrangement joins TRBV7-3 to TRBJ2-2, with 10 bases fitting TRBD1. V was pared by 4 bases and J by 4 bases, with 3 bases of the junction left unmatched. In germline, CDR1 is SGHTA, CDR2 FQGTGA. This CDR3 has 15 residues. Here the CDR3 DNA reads TGTGCCAGCAGCTCTGGGACAGGGGCCACCGGGGAGCTGTTTTTT. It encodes CASSSGTGATGELFF.

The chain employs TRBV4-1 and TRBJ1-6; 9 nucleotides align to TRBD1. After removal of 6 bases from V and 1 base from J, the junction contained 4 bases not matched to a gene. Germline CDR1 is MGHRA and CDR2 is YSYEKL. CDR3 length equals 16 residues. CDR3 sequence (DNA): TGCGCCAGCAGTACAGGGGGCGGTTCCTATAATTCACCCCTCCACTTT. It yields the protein CASSTGGGSYNSPLHF.

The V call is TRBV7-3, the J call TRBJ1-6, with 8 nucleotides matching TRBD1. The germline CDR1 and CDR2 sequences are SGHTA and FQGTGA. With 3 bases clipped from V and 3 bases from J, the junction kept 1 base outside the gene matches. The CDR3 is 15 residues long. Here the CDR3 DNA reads TGTGCCAGCAGCTTGGACAGGGACTATAATTCACCCCTCCACTTT. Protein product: CASSLDRDYNSPLHF.

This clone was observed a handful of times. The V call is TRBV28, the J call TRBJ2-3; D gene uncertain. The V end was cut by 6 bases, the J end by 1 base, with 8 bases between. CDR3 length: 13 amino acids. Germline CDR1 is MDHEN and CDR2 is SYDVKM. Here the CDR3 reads CASSPGGTDTQYF. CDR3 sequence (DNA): TGTGCCAGCAGCCCAGGTGGCACAGATACGCAGTATTTT. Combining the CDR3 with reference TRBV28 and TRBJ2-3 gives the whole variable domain DVKVTQSSRYLVKRTGEKVFLECVQDMDHENMFWYRQDPGLGLRLIYFSYDVKMKEKGDIPEGYSVSREKKERFSLILESASTNQTSMYLCASSPGGTDTQYFGPGTRLTVL.

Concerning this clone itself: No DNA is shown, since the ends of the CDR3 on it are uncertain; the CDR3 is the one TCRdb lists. The chain's CDR3 is CAWSVPQSGLKNCFF. The chain links TRBV30 to TRBJ1-4; the table's D call, TRBD1, was not checked against the DNA. CDR1 is GTSNPN and CDR2 is SVGIG in the germline V gene (reference sequence). The CDR3 is 15 residues long, ends included.

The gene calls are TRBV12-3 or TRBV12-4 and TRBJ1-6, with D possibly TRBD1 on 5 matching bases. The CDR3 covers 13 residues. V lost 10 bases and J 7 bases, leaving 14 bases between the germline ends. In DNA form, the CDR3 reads TGTGCCACGACAGCGCGGGAGAATTCACCCCTCCACTTT. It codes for CATTARENSPLHF.

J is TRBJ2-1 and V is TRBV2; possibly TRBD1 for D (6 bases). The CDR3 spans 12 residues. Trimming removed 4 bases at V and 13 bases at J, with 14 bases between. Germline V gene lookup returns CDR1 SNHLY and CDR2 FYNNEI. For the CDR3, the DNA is TGTGCCAGCAGTGTTGAGGGGGTACAACAGTTCTTC. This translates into CASSVEGVQQFF.

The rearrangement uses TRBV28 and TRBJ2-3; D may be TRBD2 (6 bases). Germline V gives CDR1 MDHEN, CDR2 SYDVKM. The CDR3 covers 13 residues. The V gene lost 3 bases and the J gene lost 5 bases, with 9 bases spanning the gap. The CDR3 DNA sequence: TGTGCCAGCAGTTTGGGGGGTGAAGATACGCAGTATTTT. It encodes CASSLGGEDTQYF.